This T cell receptor beta chain was obtained from a study of shared clonotypes between healthy human individuals. Trimming removed 8 bases at V and 1 base at J, with 11 bases between. CDR3 length: 14 amino acids. The V gene's germline CDR1 is MNHEY and CDR2 SVGAGI. Study findings and constraints: The authors sampled blood alone, and tissue repertoires likely differ. Naive CD4 clonotypes were shared across several donors at 5% to 6%.

With respect to this clone: What it binds is unknown.

Splitting of CD4+ cells produced CD45RA+ naive and CD45RA-negative memory subsets. TCRdb keeps only in-frame clones here, not all; method: immunoSEQ multiplex PCR. The sample gives approximately 2.5 million clones, around nine tenths of which show up once; over 0.12% is in the top ten. Sequencing input: naive CD4+ T cells sorted from blood. This sample's subset: CD45RA+ positively selected. The clonotype was recovered from a man aged 18-30 years in good health. This chain uses TRBV6-5 with TRBJ2-2, with unresolved D. The CDR3, as DNA: TGTGCCAGCGGTGGGGTGCTGAACACCGGGGAGCTGTTTTTT. Protein sequence: CASGGVLNTGELFF.